These 13 T cell receptor beta chains were all obtained from the same sample, sequenced in a study of blood T cell repertoires in COVID-19. Clones were sequenced by immunoSEQ multiplex PCR, and TCRdb holds only the in-frame ones, with some missing. The table records 310,000 or so clones, 87% of them present only once. Sequencing used PBMCs or T cells enriched from blood (not recorded which). All receptors come from a woman aged 25 to 45 who had recovered from COVID-19.

This sequence joins TRBV7-6 and TRBJ2-3; a possible D gene is TRBD1 (5 bases). From germline, CDR1 is SGHVS and CDR2 FNYEAQ. This CDR3 has 15 residues. The ends were cut back, 0 bases at V and 0 bases at J, with 7 bases in the middle. Here the CDR3 reads CASSLAQGSTDTQYF. The DNA of the CDR3 is TGTGCCAGCAGCTTAGCGCAGGGAAGCACAGATACGCAGTATTTT.

This rearrangement joins TRBV4-3 to TRBJ2-7; the D gene is possibly TRBD2 (5 bases). The germline gives CDR1 LGHNA, CDR2 YSLEER. Trimming pared 4 bases from V and 0 bases from J, leaving 13 bases between. The CDR3 spans 15 residues. The CDR3 nucleotides are TGCGCCAGCAGCCCCGGGAAATGGGGCTCCTACGAGCAGTACTTC. Residues: CASSPGKWGSYEQYF.

The chain uses TRBV2 and TRBJ1-1, with 7 bases identical to TRBD1. V lost 6 bases, J lost 1 base, and 8 bases stayed unmatched. Germline loops: CDR1 SNHLY, CDR2 FYNNEI. CDR3 length: 15 residues. The CDR3 here is CASRPTGTANTEAFF. CDR3 coding DNA: TGTGCCAGCAGGCCAACCGGGACAGCGAACACTGAAGCTTTCTTT.

This rearrangement joins TRBV10-3 to TRBJ1-1, with 8 bases identical to TRBD1. This CDR3 contains 17 residues. V shed 6 bases, J shed 1 base, and the junction held 13 bases outside the gene matches. CDR1 is ENHRY and CDR2 is SYGVKD in the germline V gene. The CDR3 nucleotides read TGTGCCATCAGCACCGTACCGACAGGGGTATCGAACACTGAAGCTTTCTTT. Protein product: CAISTVPTGVSNTEAFF.

Notes on this clone: Its ends do not fully match the called genes, so a read error is possible. The rearrangement links TRBV12-3 or TRBV12-4 to TRBJ1-4; D gene uncertain. This CDR3 contains 13 residues. The CDR3 DNA sequence: TGTGCCAGCAGACCGTCCCCTAAGGAAAAACTGTTTTTT. Its protein product is CASRPSPKEKLFF.

The V and J genes are TRBV5-1 and TRBJ2-2, with TRBD1 identical over 12 bases. This CDR3 has 19 amino acids. The V gene's germline CDR1 is SGHRS and CDR2 YFSETQ. V trimming: 0 bases; J trimming: 2 bases; junction bases outside the gene matches: 8. CDR3 protein: CASSLASGTGGLNTGELFF. The CDR3 region has the DNA TGCGCCAGCAGCTTGGCGTCCGGGACAGGGGGCTTAAACACCGGGGAGCTGTTTTTT.

CDR3 residues: CASSLIGGTEAFF. For the CDR3, the DNA is TGTGCCAGCAGCTTAATAGGGGGCACTGAAGCTTTCTTT. The chain recombines TRBV7-2 with TRBJ1-1; a weak D match, TRBD1 (6 bases). Germline loops: CDR1 SGHTA, CDR2 FQGNSA. The CDR3 extends over 13 amino acids. Trimming removed 2 bases at V and 4 bases at J, with 8 bases between.

This chain uses TRBV12-5 with TRBJ2-6; TRBD1 aligns across 7 bases. Germline V gene lookup returns CDR1 LGHNT and CDR2 FRNRAP. The CDR3 contains 15 residues. Trimming at V came to 5 bases and at J to 2 bases, leaving 3 bases not matched to a gene. CDR3 sequence reads: CASGTGQAGANVLTF. In DNA, the CDR3 is TGTGCTAGTGGTACAGGACAGGCTGGGGCCAACGTCCTGACTTTC.

The rearrangement links TRBV9 to TRBJ1-1; possibly TRBD1 for D (5 bases). Germline V gene sequence: CDR1 SGDLS, CDR2 YYNGEE. With 4 bases removed from V and 1 base from J, the gap between germline ends came to 11 bases. This CDR3 comprises 14 residues. The CDR3 DNA follows: TGTGCCAGCAGCCCTATTGGGGCGAACACTGAAGCTTTCTTT. Translated, it gives CASSPIGANTEAFF.

The rearrangement joins TRBV29-1 to TRBJ1-4, with 9 bases lining up with TRBD1. Trimming cost V 6 bases and J 8 bases; bases outside gene matches: 7. The CDR3 is 13 residues long. Germline values: CDR1 SQVTM, CDR2 ANQGSEA. This CDR3 reads CSVTDRGGEKLFF. CDR3 nucleotide sequence: TGCAGCGTGACGGACAGGGGAGGAGAAAAACTGTTTTTT. The full variable domain, with the rest looked up from reference TRBV29-1 and TRBJ1-4, is SAVISQKPSRDICQRGTSLTIQCQVDSQVTMMFWYRQQPGQSLTLIATANQGSEATYESGFVIDKFPISRPNLTFSTLTVSNMSPEDSSIYLCSVTDRGGEKLFFGSGTQLSVL.

The chain links TRBV9 to TRBJ2-7; 7 nucleotides agree with TRBD1. Germline V gene sequence: CDR1 SGDLS, CDR2 YYNGEE. The CDR3 contains 15 residues. V shed 1 base and J 3 bases; nucleotides not matched to a gene: 7. The CDR3 loop is CASSVSAGGNYEQYF. The CDR3 DNA reads TGTGCCAGCAGCGTATCGGCAGGGGGAAACTACGAGCAGTACTTC.

The chain has TRBV19 and TRBJ1-1; D gene uncertain. The germline V and J ends were trimmed by 4 bases and 10 bases, with 10 bases remaining between them. The CDR3 contains 11 residues. In germline, CDR1 is LNHDA, CDR2 SQIVND (reference sequence). Written as DNA, the CDR3 is TGTGCCAGTAGTAGTCACGCGGTAGCTTTCTTT. The encoded protein is CASSSHAVAFF.

The chain has TRBV5-1 and TRBJ1-5; weak D call: TRBD1 (5 bases). Trimming stripped 0 bases from V and 0 bases from J, with 16 bases between. There are 18 residues in the CDR3. The germline V gene encodes CDR1 SGHRS and CDR2 YFSETQ. CDR3 in DNA: TGCGCCAGCAGCTTGGGTACAGGCGGCGATGTTAGCAATCAGCCCCAGCATTTT. Its translation is CASSLGTGGDVSNQPQHF.